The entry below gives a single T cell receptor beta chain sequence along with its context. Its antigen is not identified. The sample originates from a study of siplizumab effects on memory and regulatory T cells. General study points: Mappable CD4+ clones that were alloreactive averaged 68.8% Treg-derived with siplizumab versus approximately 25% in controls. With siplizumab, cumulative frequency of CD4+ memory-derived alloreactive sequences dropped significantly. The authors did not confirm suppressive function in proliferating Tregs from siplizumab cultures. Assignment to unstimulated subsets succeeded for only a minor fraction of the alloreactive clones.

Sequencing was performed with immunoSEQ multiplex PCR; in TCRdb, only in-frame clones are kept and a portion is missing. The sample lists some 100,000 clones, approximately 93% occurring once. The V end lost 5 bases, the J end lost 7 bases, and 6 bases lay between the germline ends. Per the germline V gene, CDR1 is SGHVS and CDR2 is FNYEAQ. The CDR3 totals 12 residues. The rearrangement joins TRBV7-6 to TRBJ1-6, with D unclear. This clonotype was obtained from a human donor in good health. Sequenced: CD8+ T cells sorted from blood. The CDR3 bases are TGTGCCAGCAGCCTATTAAATTCACCCCTCCACTTT. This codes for CASSLLNSPLHF.